These 7 T cell receptor beta chains share one sample of origin, sequenced in a study of T cell responses to AZD1222 COVID-19 vaccine. This table comes from immunoSEQ multiplex PCR, and its TCRdb copy is limited to in-frame clones, with some not included. The sample lists about 170,000 clones, roughly 85% occurring once. The sequenced sample was peripheral blood, obtained 28 days after the second AZD1222 dose. All receptors come from an adult who received the AZD1222 COVID-19 vaccine.

The chain combines TRBV19 with TRBJ2-1, with TRBD2 matching 10 bases. This CDR3 region has 20 residues. The V gene end was trimmed by 2 bases and the J gene end by 0 bases; junction bases not matched to a gene: 13. Germline loops: CDR1 LNHDA, CDR2 SQIVND (reference sequence). CDR3 nucleotide sequence: TGTGCCAGTAGTATAAACCCCGCTAGCGGGGGCTTCTTCTCCTACAATGAGCAGTTCTTC. It specifies CASSINPASGGFFSYNEQFF.

V and J are TRBV18 and TRBJ2-7, with TRBD2 as a possible D gene (5 bases). In germline, CDR1 is KGHSH, CDR2 LQKENI. This CDR3 region has 13 residues. V lost 4 bases and J 3 bases, leaving 10 bases between the germline ends. CDR3 coding DNA: TGTGCCAGCTCACTACATCGGGGCTACGAGCAGTACTTC. Translating it yields CASSLHRGYEQYF.

This chain links TRBV6-4 with TRBJ2-3, with 8 bases identical to TRBD1. There are 16 residues in the CDR3. Germline V gene data show CDR1 as MRHNA and CDR2 as SNTAGT. V shed 8 bases and J 4 bases; nucleotides not matched to a gene: 14. The CDR3 region has the DNA TGTGCCAGCGCTGAGGACAGGGAAGGTTATCCAGATACGCAGTATTTT. Protein sequence: CASAEDREGYPDTQYF.

This clone was counted once. This chain joins TRBV5-4 and TRBJ2-6; D is ambiguous. The CDR3 length is 16 residues. Trimming removed 3 bases at V and 0 bases at J, with 10 bases between. Germline assignment: CDR1 SGHNT and CDR2 YYREEE (reference sequence). The chain's CDR3 is CASSSVTSSGANVLTF. CDR3 sequence (DNA): TGTGCCAGCAGCTCCGTTACCAGCTCTGGGGCCAACGTCCTGACTTTC.

The rearrangement joins TRBV27 to TRBJ2-3; 9 bases are shared with TRBD2. V shed 2 bases, J shed 1 base, and the junction held 7 bases outside the gene matches. The CDR3 has 17 residues. From germline, CDR1 is MNHEY and CDR2 SMNVEV (reference sequence). CDR3 DNA: TGTGCCAGCAGTTTACTTGTGCGGGGGGGACGCACAGATACGCAGTATTTT. Its translation is CASSLLVRGGRTDTQYF.

V and J are TRBV6-5 and TRBJ1-5; no clear D. V was shortened by 2 bases and J by 7 bases, with 12 bases between the two germline ends. Germline V lookup: CDR1 MNHEY, CDR2 SVGAGI. The CDR3 contains 14 residues. CDR3 sequence reads: CASSYGPGKQPQHF. As DNA, the CDR3 is TGTGCCAGCAGTTACGGGCCGGGGAAACAGCCCCAGCATTTT.

The V and J genes are TRBV9 and TRBJ2-2; unclear D gene. The CDR3 totals 15 residues. Trimming removed 4 bases from V and 5 bases from J, with 15 bases in between. Per germline, CDR1 SGDLS and CDR2 YYNGEE. The CDR3 sequence: CASSTVAYQTGELFF. As DNA, the CDR3 is TGTGCCAGCAGCACGGTGGCATATCAAACCGGGGAGCTGTTTTTT.